One and the same sample provided the 25 T cell receptor beta chains below, sequenced in a study of CD8 T cells in ankylosing spondylitis. MiXCR, run by TCRdb on the 5' RACE reads, gives a single entry per CDR3 protein. The sample consists of approximately 240,000 distinct CDR3 sequences, under 12% of them appearing once. Sequenced sample: blood, either unsorted or a sorted T cell fraction (not recorded which). The receptors shown here come from a male donor with ankylosing spondylitis or in good health (not recorded which).

This clonotype came up many times. J is TRBJ2-5 and V is TRBV20-1, with D perhaps matching TRBD2 (6 bases). V dropped 6 bases and J dropped 7 bases, with 18 bases sitting between them. The CDR3 consists of 13 residues. Germline V gene data show CDR1 as DFQATT and CDR2 as SNEGSKA (reference sequence). CDR3 in DNA: TGCAGTGCAGTGGGCGGGATTCCGGGGACCCAGTACTTC. Translating gives CSAVGGIPGTQYF.

This clonotype was seen ten or more times. The V gene is TRBV4-1, the J gene TRBJ1-1; D unresolved. Germline V gene sequence: CDR1 MGHRA, CDR2 YSYEKL. CDR3 length: 12 amino acids. Trimming stripped 4 bases from V and 5 bases from J, with 8 bases between. CDR3 bases: TGCGCCAGCAGCCCAGCCGGAACTGAAGCTTTCTTT. Protein sequence: CASSPAGTEAFF.

A few counts support this clonotype. The chain couples TRBV7-9 to TRBJ1-2; D is ambiguous. This CDR3 has 14 amino acids. Trimming took 5 bases from V and 5 from J, leaving 15 bases between them. Germline CDR1 reads SEHNR; CDR2 reads FQNEAQ (reference sequence). The CDR3 DNA sequence: TGTGCCAGCAGCCCTCATTACCAGGCATATGGCTACACCTTC. Translation gives CASSPHYQAYGYTF.

This clonotype was seen repeatedly, ten times or more. The chain joins TRBV6-5 to TRBJ2-4; D is uncertain. The CDR3 sequence is 14 residues long. Germline lookup yields CDR1 MNHEY and CDR2 SVGAGI. V dropped 2 bases and J dropped 8 bases, with 13 bases sitting between them. The CDR3 spells CASSYGGYLDIQYF. The CDR3 nucleotides read TGTGCCAGCAGTTACGGTGGATATTTGGACATTCAGTACTTC.

The V call is TRBV11-3, the J call TRBJ2-1; 8 bases align to TRBD2. CDR1 is SGHNT and CDR2 is YENEEA in the germline V gene. V lost 2 bases to trimming and J lost 4 bases; unmatched junction nucleotides: 10. The length of the CDR3 is 17 residues. CDR3 in amino acids: CASSLSRAGGRYNEQFF. The CDR3 nucleotides are TGTGCCAGCAGCTTAAGTAGGGCGGGGGGACGATACAATGAGCAGTTCTTC. The full variable domain, with the rest looked up from reference TRBV11-3 and TRBJ2-1, is EAGVVQSPRYKIIEKKQPVAFWCNPISGHNTLYWYLQNLGQGPELLIRYENEEAVDDSQLPKDRFSAERLKGVDSTLKIQPAELGDSAVYLCASSLSRAGGRYNEQFFGPGTRLTVL.

This clonotype showed up many times. The chain has TRBV30 and TRBJ2-7; D not resolved. Germline CDR1 is GTSNPN and CDR2 is SVGIG (reference sequence). The CDR3 spans 11 residues. Trimming stripped 3 bases from V and 4 bases from J, with 7 bases between. The CDR3 DNA reads as TGTGCCTGGAGCTCATTATACGAGCAGTACTTC. Translation: CAWSSLYEQYF.

This clonotype was detected a few times. The chain couples TRBV18 to TRBJ1-1; D might be TRBD1 (5 bases). V gave up 3 bases and J gave up 11 bases, with 13 bases separating them. The CDR3 has 12 amino acids. Germline CDR1 KGHSH, CDR2 LQKENI. CDR3 residues: CASSPSEGWAFF. In DNA, the CDR3 is TGTGCCAGCTCACCTTCCGAGGGGTGGGCTTTCTTT.

This clonotype occurred many times. The chain joins TRBV3-1 to TRBJ2-3; 12 bases are shared with TRBD2. The CDR3 has 16 amino acids. The V gene end was trimmed by 2 bases and the J gene end by 2 bases; junction bases not matched to a gene: 2. The germline CDR1 and CDR2 sequences are LGHDT and YNNKEL (reference sequence). The CDR3 reads CASSQRTSGITDTQYF. CDR3 in DNA: TGTGCCAGCAGCCAACGGACTAGCGGGATCACAGATACGCAGTATTTT.

This clonotype was detected ten times or more. The chain employs TRBV20-1 and TRBJ1-1, with D possibly matching TRBD1 (5 bases). The V end was cut by 3 bases, the J end by 2 bases, with 16 bases between. The germline V gene encodes CDR1 DFQATT and CDR2 SNEGSKA (reference sequence). The CDR3 contains 15 residues. CDR3 loop: CSASRGAGSNTEAFF. The CDR3 DNA is TGCAGTGCTAGTCGAGGGGCCGGTTCCAACACTGAAGCTTTCTTT.

In its sample, this clonotype was seen many times. This sequence joins TRBV20-1 and TRBJ2-1; 9 nucleotides match TRBD2. The V segment lost 1 base and the J segment 7 bases; nucleotides outside the gene matches: 14. CDR3 length equals 17 residues. Looked up from germline, CDR1 is DFQATT and CDR2 is SNEGSKA (reference sequence). The CDR3 nucleotides are TGCAGTGCTAGAGTGTTAGGCGGGGGGGCCTCTGTGAATGAGCAGTTCTTC. Translating gives CSARVLGGGASVNEQFF.

In this sample, this clonotype turned up many times. The chain employs TRBV6-5 and TRBJ2-1, with 16 bases matching TRBD2. The ends lost 0 bases at V and 7 bases at J; junction bases unmatched: 3. The germline gives CDR1 MNHEY, CDR2 SVGAGI. This CDR3 region has 17 residues. The CDR3 DNA sequence: TGTGCCAGCAGTTACTCGGGACTAGCGGGAGGGCCTAATGAGCAGTTCTTC. It specifies CASSYSGLAGGPNEQFF.

This clonotype has a count of ten or more. The chain carries TRBV10-3 and TRBJ1-2; D gene unclear. V lost 0 bases and J lost 4, with 9 bases in between. The CDR3 runs to 14 residues. CDR1 is ENHRY, CDR2 SYGVKD, per germline. CDR3 region: CAISESGQSYGYTF. The CDR3 coding sequence is TGTGCCATCAGTGAGTCTGGTCAGTCCTATGGCTACACCTTC.

This clonotype was observed many times. The CDR3 DNA reads TGCAGCGTTGAGACGGAACAAGAGACCCAGTACTTC. The encoded protein is CSVETEQETQYF. This chain uses TRBV29-1 with TRBJ2-5; D gene uncertain. V gave up 3 bases and J gave up 2 bases, with 7 bases separating them. The CDR3 extends over 12 amino acids. Germline assignment: CDR1 SQVTM and CDR2 ANQGSEA.

At least ten counts were recorded for this clonotype. This rearrangement joins TRBV7-9 to TRBJ1-1; D might be TRBD1 (6 bases). The CDR3 is made up of 13 amino acids. V was pared by 6 bases and J by 3 bases, with 11 bases between. Germline CDR1 is SEHNR and CDR2 is FQNEAQ (reference sequence). The CDR3 loop is CASRGGQHTEAFF. In DNA, the CDR3 is TGTGCCAGCAGGGGAGGACAGCACACTGAAGCTTTCTTT.

This chain joins TRBV29-1 and TRBJ2-7; D unclear. V dropped 7 bases and J dropped 2 bases, with 21 bases sitting between them. Germline V CDR1 and CDR2: SQVTM, ANQGSEA. There are 15 residues in the CDR3. DNA of the CDR3: TGCAGCGCCTCAACTCCGGGCTACACAACCTACGAGCAGTACTTC. Amino acids: CSASTPGYTTYEQYF.

On this clonotype itself: A read error is possible here, since a much larger clone lies one base away. The genes are TRBV27 and TRBJ1-5; TRBD1 matches 7 bases. CDR3 size: 13 residues. The germline gives CDR1 MNHEY, CDR2 SMNVEV (reference sequence). The CDR3 loop is CASSSDRDQLQHF. Written as DNA, the CDR3 is TGTGCCAGCAGTTCCGACAGGGATCAGCTCCAGCATTTT.

This clonotype was seen many times. This chain links TRBV5-6 with TRBJ2-3; TRBD1 matches at 11 bases. The junction had 6 bases not matched to a gene; V was cut back by 3 bases and J by 3 bases. The CDR3 has 16 residues. Germline V gene sequence: CDR1 SGHDT, CDR2 YYEEEE. DNA for the CDR3: TGTGCCAGCAGCTGGGCCGGGACAGGGGGTACAGATACGCAGTATTTT. Translating gives CASSWAGTGGTDTQYF.

This clonotype has a count of ten or more. The CDR3 DNA is TGTGCCAGCAGTAGGACTAGCGGGGCCTACGAGCAGTACTTC. This gives the protein CASSRTSGAYEQYF. The rearrangement uses TRBV3-1 and TRBJ2-7; 12 bases align to TRBD2. This CDR3 region has 14 residues. The V segment lost 6 bases and the J segment 2 bases; nucleotides outside the gene matches: 2. Germline V gives CDR1 LGHDT, CDR2 YNNKEL (reference sequence).

In its sample, this clonotype was seen many times. The chain combines TRBV5-1 with TRBJ1-1; TRBD1 aligns across 9 bases. Germline lookup yields CDR1 SGHRS and CDR2 YFSETQ. The CDR3 is made up of 16 amino acids. Trimming took 5 bases from V and 0 from J; bases not matched to a gene: 8. The CDR3 DNA sequence: TGCGCCAGCAGTACAGGGGGCTTTATCATGAACACTGAAGCTTTCTTT. Translated: CASSTGGFIMNTEAFF.

This clonotype was seen repeatedly, ten times or more. This rearrangement joins TRBV5-1 to TRBJ2-3; D is tentatively TRBD1 or TRBD2 (5 bases each). V lost 7 bases, J lost 0 bases, and 12 bases lay in between. This CDR3 comprises 14 residues. Germline CDR1 and CDR2: SGHRS and YFSETQ. For the CDR3, the DNA is TGCGCCAGCCTCGAGGGGCCCAGCACAGATACGCAGTATTTT. Translation gives CASLEGPSTDTQYF. Looking up the rest from reference TRBV5-1 and TRBJ2-3 gives the full variable domain: KAGVTQTPRYLIKTRGQQVTLSCSPISGHRSVSWYQQTPGQGLQFLFEYFSETQRNKGNFPGRFSGRQFSNSRSEMNVSTLELGDSALYLCASLEGPSTDTQYFGPGTRLTVL.

In its sample, this clonotype was seen a few times. The chain links TRBV7-9 to TRBJ2-7, with TRBD1 matching over 9 bases. This CDR3 region has 16 residues. Germline V gene sequence: CDR1 SEHNR, CDR2 FQNEAQ (reference sequence). The V and J ends lost 1 base and 2 bases, in that order; junction bases with no gene match: 6. CDR3 sequence reads: CASSLVGGQGTYEQYF. In DNA form, the CDR3 reads TGTGCCAGCAGCTTAGTAGGGGGACAGGGCACCTACGAGCAGTACTTC.

Many counts were recorded for this clonotype. The CDR3 loop is CAISGQGGIDYEQYF. CDR3 bases: TGTGCCATCAGTGGGCAAGGAGGGATCGACTACGAGCAGTACTTC. The chain carries TRBV10-3 and TRBJ2-7; TRBD2 might be the D (6 bases). The germline V gene has CDR1 ENHRY and CDR2 SYGVKD. There are 15 residues in the CDR3. V was pared by 4 bases and J by 3 bases, with 16 bases between.

This clonotype was recorded many times. The chain has TRBV30 and TRBJ1-5; TRBD1 matches 7 bases. The CDR3 is 14 residues long. The germline V gene encodes CDR1 GTSNPN and CDR2 SVGIG (reference sequence). After removal of 2 bases from V and 2 bases from J, the junction contained 3 bases not matched to a gene. This CDR3 is CAWSHRGGNQPQHF. CDR3 nucleotides: TGTGCCTGGAGTCACAGGGGTGGCAATCAGCCCCAGCATTTT.

This rearrangement joins TRBV20-1 to TRBJ2-3; the D is unclear. This CDR3 is 12 amino acids long. The germline gives CDR1 DFQATT, CDR2 SNEGSKA (reference sequence). V was pared by 3 bases and J by 2 bases, with 6 bases between. CDR3 region: CSARSITDTQYF. The DNA of the CDR3 is TGCAGTGCTAGGTCAATCACAGATACGCAGTATTTT.

The chain is built from TRBV12-3 or TRBV12-4 and TRBJ2-1; TRBD2 aligns across 8 bases. V gave up 2 bases and J gave up 3 bases; unmatched junction bases: 6. The CDR3 length is 16 residues. CDR3 nucleotides: TGTGCCAGCAGTTTACGGCGGGGGGATGACTACAATGAGCAGTTCTTC. Its protein is CASSLRRGDDYNEQFF.